The sequence of this T cell receptor (beta chain) was determined in a study of blood T cell repertoires in COVID-19. The V gene's germline CDR1 is MNHNS and CDR2 SASEGT. The CDR3 has 16 amino acids. V trimming: 4 bases; J trimming: 2 bases; junction bases outside the gene matches: 7. Assay used: immunoSEQ multiplex PCR; TCRdb lists only in-frame clones, some missing. This sample has roughly 84,000 clones, with about 73% found just once. Enrollment of patients from Seattle took place during active infection, with longitudinal follow-up. The chain couples TRBV6-1 to TRBJ2-1, with 8 positions matching TRBD1. The receptor was isolated from a man between 60 and 75 years old with COVID-19, enrolled during active disease. The sample taken for sequencing was peripheral blood. DNA of the CDR3: TGTGCCAGCAGTGCTCGGGTACAGGGGGCCTACAATGAGCAGTTCTTC. Protein product: CASSARVQGAYNEQFF.